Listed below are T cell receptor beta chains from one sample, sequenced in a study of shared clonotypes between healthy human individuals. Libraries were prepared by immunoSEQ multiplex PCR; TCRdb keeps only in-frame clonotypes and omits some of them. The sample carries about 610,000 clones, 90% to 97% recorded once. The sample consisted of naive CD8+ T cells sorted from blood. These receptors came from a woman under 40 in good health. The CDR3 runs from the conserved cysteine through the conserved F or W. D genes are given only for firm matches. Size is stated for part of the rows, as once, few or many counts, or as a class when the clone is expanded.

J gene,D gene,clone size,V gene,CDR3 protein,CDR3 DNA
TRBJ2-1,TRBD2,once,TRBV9,CASSYRTSGRSDEQFF,TGTGCCAGCAGCTACCGGACTAGCGGGAGGTCTGATGAGCAGTTCTTC
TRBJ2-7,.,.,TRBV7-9,CASSNRDLSSYEQYF,TGTGCCAGCAGCAACCGGGACCTGAGCTCCTACGAGCAGTACTTC
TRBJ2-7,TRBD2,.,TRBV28,CASTLTSGRTSYEQYF,TGTGCCAGCACCCTGACTAGCGGGAGGACTTCCTACGAGCAGTACTTC
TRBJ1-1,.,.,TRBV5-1,CASSTGSFLAEAFF,TGCGCCAGCAGCACCGGGTCTTTCCTCGCTGAAGCTTTCTTT
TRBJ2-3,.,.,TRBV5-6,CASNSAWGTDTQYF,TGTGCCAGCAACTCCGCTTGGGGCACAGATACGCAGTATTTT
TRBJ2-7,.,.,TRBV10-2,CASSESKPITYEQYF,TGCGCCAGCAGTGAGTCGAAGCCCATCACCTACGAGCAGTACTTC
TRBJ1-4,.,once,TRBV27,CASSLDGEANEKLFF,TGTGCCAGCAGTTTAGACGGGGAAGCTAATGAAAAACTGTTTTTT
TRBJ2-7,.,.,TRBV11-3,CASSPVQIPYEQYF,TGTGCCAGCAGCCCGGTCCAAATACCTTACGAGCAGTACTTC
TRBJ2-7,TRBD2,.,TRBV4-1,CASSQGSGLGAYEQYF,TGCGCCAGCAGCCAAGGCTCAGGACTAGGGGCCTACGAGCAGTACTTC
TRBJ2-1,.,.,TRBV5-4,CASSSDREGHNEQFF,TGTGCCAGCAGCTCGGACAGGGAGGGGCACAATGAGCAGTTCTTC
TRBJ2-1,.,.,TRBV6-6,CARVNQYNEQFF,TGTGCCAGGGTCAACCAATACAATGAGCAGTTCTTC
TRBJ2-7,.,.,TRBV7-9,CASSLVFTGHSYEQYF,TGTGCCAGCAGCTTAGTTTTCACAGGGCACTCCTACGAGCAGTACTTC
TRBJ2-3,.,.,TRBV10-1,CASSDGRIADTQYF,TGCGCCAGCAGTGACGGGAGAATTGCCGATACGCAGTATTTT
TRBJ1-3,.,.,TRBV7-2,CASSTGTGLSGNTIYF,TGTGCCAGCAGCACCGGGACGGGCCTCTCTGGAAACACCATATATTTT
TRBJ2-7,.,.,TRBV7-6,CASSGAGTSYEQYF,TGTGCCAGCAGCGGTGCAGGGACCTCCTACGAGCAGTACTTC
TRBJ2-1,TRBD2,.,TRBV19,CASRNGLAFNEQFF,TGTGCCAGTAGGAACGGACTAGCGTTTAATGAGCAGTTCTTC
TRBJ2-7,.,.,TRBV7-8,CASSLAGAVLSYEQYF,TGTGCCAGCAGCTTAGCAGGGGCGGTCCTCTCCTACGAGCAGTACTTC
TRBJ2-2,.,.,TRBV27,CASRVIAGSGELFF,TGTGCCAGCAGGGTTATAGCAGGGTCCGGGGAGCTGTTTTTT
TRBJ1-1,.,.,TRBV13,CASSLEVADEAFF,TGTGCCAGCAGCTTAGAAGTCGCGGACGAAGCTTTCTTT
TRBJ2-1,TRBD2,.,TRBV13,CASSLGPSGRAPEQFF,TGTGCCAGCAGCTTAGGCCCTAGCGGGAGGGCCCCAGAGCAGTTCTTC
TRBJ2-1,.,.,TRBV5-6,CASSWTTLSSYNEQFF,TGTGCCAGCAGCTGGACAACTCTTAGCTCCTACAATGAGCAGTTCTTC
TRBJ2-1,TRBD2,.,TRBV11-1,CASSPRRSSGAYNEQFF,TGTGCCAGCAGCCCACGCCGCTCTAGCGGAGCCTACAATGAGCAGTTCTTC
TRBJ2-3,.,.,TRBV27,CASSETRTGLTDTQYF,TGTGCCAGCAGTGAAACCCGGACGGGATTAACAGATACGCAGTATTTT
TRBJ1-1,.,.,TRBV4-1,CASSQESESRHPEAFF,TGCGCCAGCAGCCAAGAGAGCGAATCCCGGCATCCTGAAGCTTTCTTT
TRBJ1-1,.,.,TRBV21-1,CASIKPYTEAFF,TGTGCCAGCATCAAGCCTTACACTGAAGCTTTCTTT
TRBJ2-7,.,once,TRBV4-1,CASSLQGPDNSYEQYF,TGCGCCAGCAGCCTACAGGGACCAGACAACTCTTACGAGCAGTACTTC
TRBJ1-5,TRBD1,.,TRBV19,CASSSTGGGNQPQHF,TGTGCCAGTAGCAGTACAGGGGGAGGCAATCAGCCCCAGCATTTT
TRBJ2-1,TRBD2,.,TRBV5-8,CASSLIWAGGSYNEQFF,TGTGCCAGCAGCTTGATCTGGGCGGGAGGGTCCTACAATGAGCAGTTCTTC
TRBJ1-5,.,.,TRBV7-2,CASSLTPQGQPQHF,TGTGCCAGCAGTTTAACCCCTCAGGGTCAGCCCCAGCATTTT
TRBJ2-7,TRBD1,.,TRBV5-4,CASSAGQGYEQYF,TGTGCCAGCAGCGCCGGACAGGGCTACGAGCAGTACTTC
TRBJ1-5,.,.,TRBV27,CASSLSGGVSNQPQHF,TGTGCCAGCAGTTTATCAGGCGGGGTTAGCAATCAGCCCCAGCATTTT
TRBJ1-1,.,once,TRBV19,CASLGLNTEAFF,TGTGCCAGCCTGGGACTTAACACTGAAGCTTTCTTT
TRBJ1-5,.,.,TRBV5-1,CANTTRESLHNQPQHF,TGCGCCAATACGACCCGCGAGTCGTTGCACAATCAGCCCCAGCATTTT
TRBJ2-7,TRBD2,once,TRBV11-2,CASSNALAGGSRWFEQYF,TGTGCCAGCAGCAACGCGCTAGCGGGAGGGTCCCGTTGGTTCGAGCAGTACTTC
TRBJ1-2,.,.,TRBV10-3,CATLAADNYGYTF,TGTGCCACCTTGGCAGCGGACAACTATGGCTACACCTTC
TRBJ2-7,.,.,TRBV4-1,CASSRTGSGAYEQYF,TGCGCCAGCAGCCGTACAGGGAGTGGGGCCTACGAGCAGTACTTC
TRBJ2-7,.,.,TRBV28,CASRGAGGPGEQYF,TGTGCCAGCAGGGGGGCAGGAGGCCCTGGAGAGCAGTACTTC
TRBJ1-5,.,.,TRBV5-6,CASSLGAGQPQHF,TGTGCCAGCAGCTTGGGGGCTGGTCAGCCCCAGCATTTT
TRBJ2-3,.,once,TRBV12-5,CASGLVCQAPSTDTQYF,TGTGCTAGTGGTTTGGTTTGTCAGGCCCCTAGCACAGATACGCAGTATTTT
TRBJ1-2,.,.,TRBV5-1,CASSLGRVSHYGYTF,TGCGCCAGCAGCTTGGGTCGGGTATCGCACTATGGCTACACCTTC
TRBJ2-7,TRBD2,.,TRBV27,CASRPSGLNEQYF,TGTGCCAGCAGACCCTCGGGACTAAACGAGCAGTACTTC
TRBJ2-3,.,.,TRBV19,CASSPGFADTQYF,TGTGCCAGTAGCCCGGGGTTTGCAGATACGCAGTATTTT
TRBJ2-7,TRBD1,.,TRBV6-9,CASSENRGREQYF,TGTGCCAGCAGTGAAAACAGGGGTCGCGAGCAGTACTTC
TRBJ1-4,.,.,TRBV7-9,CASSLANEKLFF,TGTGCCAGCAGCTTAGCGAATGAAAAACTGTTTTTT
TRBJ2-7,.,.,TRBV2,CASLVGASYEQYF,TGTGCCAGCTTGGTGGGCGCTTCCTACGAGCAGTACTTC
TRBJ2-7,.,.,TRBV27,CASSPSRGPRAYEQYF,TGTGCCAGCAGTCCCTCCCGCGGACCTCGGGCCTACGAGCAGTACTTC
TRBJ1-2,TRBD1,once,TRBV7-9,CASSSTLLQGKYGYTF,TGTGCCAGCAGCTCGACCCTATTACAGGGGAAGTATGGCTACACCTTC
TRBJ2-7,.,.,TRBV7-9,CASSLVLGQAEQYF,TGTGCCAGCAGCTTAGTTTTAGGTCAAGCCGAGCAGTACTTC
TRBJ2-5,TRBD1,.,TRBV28,CASVTGGLSTPQETQYF,TGTGCCAGCGTAACAGGGGGACTTTCGACCCCGCAAGAGACCCAGTACTTC
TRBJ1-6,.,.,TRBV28,CASRTGSSPLHF,TGTGCCAGCAGGACAGGTTCCTCACCCCTCCACTTT